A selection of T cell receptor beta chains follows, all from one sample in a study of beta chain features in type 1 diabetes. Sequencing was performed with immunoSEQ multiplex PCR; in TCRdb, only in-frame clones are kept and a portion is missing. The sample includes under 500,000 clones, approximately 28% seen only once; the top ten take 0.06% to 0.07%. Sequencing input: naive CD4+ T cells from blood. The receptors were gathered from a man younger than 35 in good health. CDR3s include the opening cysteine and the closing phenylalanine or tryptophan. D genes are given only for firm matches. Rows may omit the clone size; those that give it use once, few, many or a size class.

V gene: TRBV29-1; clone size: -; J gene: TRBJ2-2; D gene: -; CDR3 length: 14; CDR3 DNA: TGCAGCGTTGCGCGCTCGCGGAACACCGGGGAGCTGTTTTTT; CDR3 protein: CSVARSRNTGELFF
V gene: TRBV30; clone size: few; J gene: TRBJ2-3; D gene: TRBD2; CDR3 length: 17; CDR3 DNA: TGTGCCTGGAGTCCCACAAGGACTAGCGGGTTCACAGATACGCAGTATTTT; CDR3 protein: CAWSPTRTSGFTDTQYF
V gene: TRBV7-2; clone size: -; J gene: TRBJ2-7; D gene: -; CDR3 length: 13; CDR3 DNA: TGTGCCAGCAGCTTAGCCAGCTCCTACGAGCAGTACTTC; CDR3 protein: CASSLASSYEQYF
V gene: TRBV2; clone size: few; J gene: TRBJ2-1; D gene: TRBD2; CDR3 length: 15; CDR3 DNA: TGTGCCAGCAGTCTTTCTAGCGGGAGGGCTAGGGAGCAGTTCTTC; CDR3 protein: CASSLSSGRAREQFF
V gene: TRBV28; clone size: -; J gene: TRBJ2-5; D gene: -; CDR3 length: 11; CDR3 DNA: TGTGCCAGCAGTTTTGGGAAGACCCAGTACTTC; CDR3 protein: CASSFGKTQYF
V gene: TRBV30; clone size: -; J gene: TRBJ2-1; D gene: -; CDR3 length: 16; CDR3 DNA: TGTGCCTGGAGTGTACAGTTGAGGAGCTCCTACAATGAGCAGTTCTTC; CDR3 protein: CAWSVQLRSSYNEQFF
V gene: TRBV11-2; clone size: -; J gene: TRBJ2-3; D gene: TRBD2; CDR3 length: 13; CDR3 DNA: TGTGCCAGCAGTCAGACTAGCCCAGATACGCAGTATTTT; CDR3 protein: CASSQTSPDTQYF
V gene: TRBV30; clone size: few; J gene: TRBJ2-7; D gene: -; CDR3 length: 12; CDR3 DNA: TGTGCCTGGAGTTTAGGACAAAACGGGCAGTACTTC; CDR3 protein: CAWSLGQNGQYF
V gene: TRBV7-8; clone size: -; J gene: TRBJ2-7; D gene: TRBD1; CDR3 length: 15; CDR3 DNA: TGTGCCAGCAGCTTCCTAGGACAGGGTACCTACGAGCAGTACTTC; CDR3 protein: CASSFLGQGTYEQYF
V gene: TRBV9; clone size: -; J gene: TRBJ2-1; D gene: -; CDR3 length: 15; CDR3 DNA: TGTGCCAGCGCCAGGGTTCCGACGAGGTACAATGAGCAGTTCTTC; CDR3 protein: CASARVPTRYNEQFF
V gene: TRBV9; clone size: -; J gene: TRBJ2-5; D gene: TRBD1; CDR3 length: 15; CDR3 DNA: TGTGCCAGCAGCGGATGGGACAGGGGCGAGGAGACCCAGTACTTC; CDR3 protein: CASSGWDRGEETQYF
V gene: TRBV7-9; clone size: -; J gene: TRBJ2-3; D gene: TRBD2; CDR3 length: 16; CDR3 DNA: TGTGCCAGCAGCCCCCGACTAGCGCCCAGGGCAGATACGCAGTATTTT; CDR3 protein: CASSPRLAPRADTQYF
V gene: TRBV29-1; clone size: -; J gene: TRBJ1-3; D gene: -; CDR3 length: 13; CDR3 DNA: TGCAGCGTTGACGACTCGGCCGGAAACACCATATATTTT; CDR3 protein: CSVDDSAGNTIYF
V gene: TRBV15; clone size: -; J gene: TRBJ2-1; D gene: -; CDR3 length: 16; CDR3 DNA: TGTGCCACCAGCAGAGAAGGAGGGAGTTCCTACAATGAGCAGTTCTTC; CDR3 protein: CATSREGGSSYNEQFF
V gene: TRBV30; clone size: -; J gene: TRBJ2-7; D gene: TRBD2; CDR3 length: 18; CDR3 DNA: TGTGCCTGGAGTGTACTGTTAGCGGGAGGTATCTCGGTAGACGAGCAGTACTTC; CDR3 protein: CAWSVLLAGGISVDEQYF
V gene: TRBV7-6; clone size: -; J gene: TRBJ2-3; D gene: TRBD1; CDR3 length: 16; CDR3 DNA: TGTGCCAGCAGCCGCAGGTCAGGGGGCGCGACAGATACGCAGTATTTT; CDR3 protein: CASSRRSGGATDTQYF